A selection of T cell receptor beta chains follows, all from one sample in a study of regulatory T cells in long-lasting Graves disease. TCRdb processed the multiplex PCR reads anew with MiXCR; each CDR3 protein has one entry. The sample consists of approximately 390,000 distinct CDR3 sequences, about a sixth of them appearing once. In addition, the sample was reused for a study of T cells in Graves' hyperthyroidism and ophthalmopathy.

This sample comprised peripheral blood mononuclear cells (PBMCs), obtained at new diagnosis, from a patient treated with antithyroid drugs. These TCRs come from a young woman with Graves disease. Both conserved end residues are part of each CDR3. Each record gives: D gene, V gene, clone size, J gene, CDR3 DNA, CDR3 protein. D genes are given only for firm matches. Only some rows state a clone size, as once, few, many or a class for expanded clones.

NA	TRBV27	many	TRBJ2-7	TGTGCCAGCAGTTTATCGCCCCCTACCTACGAGCAGTACTTC	CASSLSPPTYEQYF
NA	TRBV6-2/TRBV6-3	once	TRBJ2-7	TGTGCCAGCTCCCGCGGGGAGACAGGGCCAACCTACGAGCAGTACTTC	CASSRGETGPTYEQYF
NA	TRBV2	many	TRBJ2-1	TGTGCCAGCAGACAACGAGACGAAAGCTACAATGAGCAGTTCTTC	CASRQRDESYNEQFF
TRBD1	TRBV2	many	TRBJ1-1	TGTGCCAGCACCGTACAGGGGGCATTGAGCACTGAAGCTTTCTTT	CASTVQGALSTEAFF
TRBD2	TRBV3-1	many	TRBJ2-2	TGTGCCAGCCATGAGCGGGGGGCCGGCACCGGGGAGCTGTTTTTT	CASHERGAGTGELFF
NA	TRBV30	many	TRBJ1-2	TGTGCCTGGACCCTGGGGGTCGGAGGGGGCTACACCTTC	CAWTLGVGGGYTF
NA	TRBV6-1	many	TRBJ2-3	TGTGCCAGCACCCAGACAGGAACTTATACGCAGTATTTT	CASTQTGTYTQYF
TRBD1	TRBV12-3/TRBV12-4	many	TRBJ1-4	TGTGCCAGCAGTTTTGGGACAGAAAATGAAAAACTGTTTTTT	CASSFGTENEKLFF
TRBD1	TRBV7-6	many	TRBJ2-3	TGTGCCAGCAGCTTACAGGGGGCCCACACAGATACGCAGTATTTT	CASSLQGAHTDTQYF
NA	TRBV6-2/TRBV6-3	many	TRBJ2-2	TGTGCCAGCAGTGAACTTAGTCTAGCTGTGCTCACCGGGGAGCTGTTTTTT	CASSELSLAVLTGELFF
NA	TRBV5-1	many	TRBJ2-7	TGCGCCAGCAGCCCAGGAGGGGTACACGACGAGCAGTACTTC	CASSPGGVHDEQYF
NA	TRBV11-2	many	TRBJ1-1	TGTGCCAGCAGCTTAATCCCCGGGATGGGCACTGAAGCTTTCTTT	CASSLIPGMGTEAFF
TRBD2	TRBV20-1	many	TRBJ2-3	TGCAGTGCTAGGGTGGGGACTACTCTTAAGACAGATACGCAGTATTTT	CSARVGTTLKTDTQYF
NA	TRBV13	few	TRBJ2-3	TGTACCAGCAGCAAGACAGGATTATCGACAGATACGCAGTATTTT	CTSSKTGLSTDTQYF
NA	TRBV11-2	many	TRBJ2-3	TGTGCCAGCAGCTCCCAGATTACGCAGTATTTT	CASSSQITQYF
NA	TRBV20-1	many	TRBJ2-3	TGCAGTGCTAGGGGAATCGGGTTCACAGATACGCAGTATTTT	CSARGIGFTDTQYF
TRBD2	TRBV4-1	many	TRBJ2-7	TGCGCCAGCAGCCTGGATAGCGGGACCTACGAGCAGTACTTC	CASSLDSGTYEQYF
NA	TRBV18	many	TRBJ1-5	TGTGCCAGCTCACAGAGGGGTTCCAATCAGCCCCAGCATTTT	CASSQRGSNQPQHF
TRBD2	TRBV5-1	many	TRBJ2-7	TGCGCCAGCAGCCTGACCGGGACTAGCTTCTACGAGCAGTACTTC	CASSLTGTSFYEQYF
NA	TRBV6-5	few	TRBJ2-7	TGTGCCAGCAGTACCTCGACAAGTAGCTCCTACGAGCAGTACTTC	CASSTSTSSSYEQYF
TRBD2	TRBV20-1	many	TRBJ2-1	TGCAGTGCTAGTTTCGCGGGGGGGGGATTCAATGAGCAGTTCTTC	CSASFAGGGFNEQFF
TRBD1	TRBV6-2/TRBV6-3	many	TRBJ2-4	TGTGCCAGCAGGGACAGGGGGCTCCAAGCCAAAAACATTCAGTACTTC	CASRDRGLQAKNIQYF
TRBD1	TRBV7-9	many	TRBJ1-1	TGTGCCAGCAGCCCAGCGACAGGGAAATACGCTGAAGCTTTCTTT	CASSPATGKYAEAFF
TRBD1	TRBV7-9	NA	TRBJ1-5	TGTGCCAGCAGCCCTCCCGGGACAGGGGGATCTCAGCCCCAGCATTTT	CASSPPGTGGSQPQHF
NA	TRBV18	many	TRBJ1-6	TGTGCCAGCTCACCAGACAGGACCGGGGCGGCCCTCCACTTT	CASSPDRTGAALHF
NA	TRBV11-2	many	TRBJ2-1	TGTGCCAGCAGCCCGAGTGTAAGCTCCTACAATGAGCAGTTCTTC	CASSPSVSSYNEQFF
NA	TRBV2	many	TRBJ2-7	TGTGCCAGCAGTGAAGGCGGCAGGTCGGCAGAGCAGTACTTC	CASSEGGRSAEQYF
TRBD2	TRBV7-3	many	TRBJ2-3	TGTGCCAGCAGCTTAAGCGGGAGCGCAGATACGCAGTATTTT	CASSLSGSADTQYF
NA	TRBV25-1	many	TRBJ2-7	TGTGCCAGCAGTGAATCCCCCTACGAGCAGTACTTC	CASSESPYEQYF
NA	TRBV18	NA	TRBJ2-7	TGTGCCAGCTCACCACGGGGCAGGGAATACGAGCAGTACTTC	CASSPRGREYEQYF
NA	TRBV10-1	many	TRBJ1-1	TGCGCCAGCAGTTCGAAGCCGAACACTGAAGCTTTCTTT	CASSSKPNTEAFF
NA	TRBV6-1	NA	TRBJ1-2	TGTGCCAGCAGCCGGGGTGTGCGGCTCGGCTACACCTTC	CASSRGVRLGYTF